A single sample is the source of the 20 T cell receptor beta chains below, sequenced in a study of PD-1 blockade in classical Hodgkin lymphoma. As to time point: newly diagnosed, previously untreated cHL patient sample. Assay used: immunoSEQ multiplex PCR; TCRdb lists only in-frame clones, some missing. The table records 70,000 or so clones, roughly 92% of them present only once. Sequencing was carried out using peripheral blood mononuclear cells (PBMCs). These receptors were collected from a human donor with classical Hodgkin lymphoma.

This clone turned up a few times. The V call is TRBV6-6, the J call TRBJ2-2, with 9 bases that match TRBD1. Germline V gene sequence: CDR1 MNHNY, CDR2 SVGAGI (reference sequence). CDR3 length: 15 amino acids. V shed 8 bases, J shed 0 bases, and the junction held 4 bases outside the gene matches. CDR3 DNA: TGTGCCAGCGGTACAGGGGGCGCGAACACCGGGGAGCTGTTTTTT. It is translated as CASGTGGANTGELFF.

This clone was counted a few times. The chain uses TRBV19 and TRBJ1-1, with 8 bases fitting TRBD1. CDR1 LNHDA and CDR2 SQIVND come from the germline V gene (reference sequence). V shed 9 bases, J shed 4 bases, and the junction held 4 bases outside the gene matches. This CDR3 region has 12 residues. CDR3 in DNA: TGTGCCAGCTGGACAGGGTCCACTGAAGCTTTCTTT. Its protein product is CASWTGSTEAFF.

The CDR3 sequence is CASGRGQANTIYF. The CDR3 nucleotides are TGTGCCAGCGGCAGAGGACAGGCAAACACCATATATTTT. The genes are TRBV7-9 and TRBJ1-3, with 7 bases matching TRBD1. The CDR3 consists of 13 residues. J gave up 6 bases and V 8 bases, and 7 bases lay outside the gene matches. Germline V lookup: CDR1 SEHNR, CDR2 FQNEAQ (reference sequence).

The chain couples TRBV30 to TRBJ2-7, with a weak D call TRBD2 (5 bases). Trimming removed 3 bases from V and 6 bases from J, with 9 bases in between. The CDR3 loop spans 11 amino acids. CDR1 GTSNPN and CDR2 SVGIG come from the germline V gene (reference sequence). This chain's CDR3 is CAWRLGSEQYF. CDR3 in DNA: TGTGCCTGGAGGTTAGGGAGCGAGCAGTACTTC.

The gene calls are TRBV28 and TRBJ1-2, with 8 bases lining up with TRBD1. J was trimmed by 4 bases and V by 5 bases; bases with no gene match: 3. The CDR3 sequence is 13 residues long. The germline V gene encodes CDR1 MDHEN and CDR2 SYDVKM. The CDR3 DNA reads as TGTGCCAGCAGTGGCGACAGGGGCTATGGCTACACCTTC. Translating gives CASSGDRGYGYTF.

This clone came up once. The rearrangement links TRBV11-1 to TRBJ2-5; TRBD1 agrees at 8 bases. The DNA matches TRBJ2-7 better at its end, which makes the J call doubtful. CDR3 size: 14 residues. CDR1 is SGHAT, CDR2 FQDESV, per germline (reference sequence). CDR3 sequence: CASSPGTGFYEQYF. The CDR3 bases are TGTGCCAGCAGTCCCGGGACAGGTTTTTACGAGCAGTACTTC.

This clone appeared once. This chain joins TRBV28 and TRBJ2-3; either TRBD1 or TRBD2 may fit D (6 bases each). The CDR3 length is 17 residues. The germline V and J ends were trimmed by 6 bases and 1 base, with 20 bases remaining between them. In germline, CDR1 is MDHEN, CDR2 SYDVKM. In DNA form, the CDR3 reads TGTGCCAGCAGCCCCCTCGGGGGAGCAGGGGGCACAGATACGCAGTATTTT. This gives the protein CASSPLGGAGGTDTQYF.

This sequence joins TRBV6-1 and TRBJ1-1, with D possibly being TRBD1 (6 bases). Deletions cut 6 bases from V and 4 bases from J, with 18 bases between. The CDR3 loop spans 15 amino acids. CDR1 is MNHNS and CDR2 is SASEGT in the germline V gene. This CDR3 is CASSPGVGFLTEAFF. The DNA of the CDR3 is TGTGCCAGCAGCCCAGGGGTGGGTTTTCTCACTGAAGCTTTCTTT.

This chain joins TRBV30 and TRBJ2-2, with D perhaps assigned TRBD1 or TRBD2 (5 bases each). V lost 5 bases and J lost 3, with 13 bases in between. Germline assignment: CDR1 GTSNPN and CDR2 SVGIG (reference sequence). The CDR3 consists of 14 residues. The CDR3 nucleotides read TGTGCCTGGTGGCTCTTGGGGGACACCGGGGAGCTGTTTTTT. Its translation is CAWWLLGDTGELFF.

This clone occurred once. This rearrangement joins TRBV6-4 to TRBJ2-1, with D possibly called TRBD1 or TRBD2 (5 bases each). The CDR3 has 16 residues. Trimming cost V 0 bases and J 0 bases, with 9 bases left between them. Germline CDR1 MRHNA, CDR2 SNTAGT. The CDR3 nucleotides read TGTGCCAGCAGTGACTCCGGGGCCAGCTCCTACAATGAGCAGTTCTTC. Protein sequence: CASSDSGASSYNEQFF.

The rearrangement joins TRBV29-1 to TRBJ2-7, with 9 nucleotides matching TRBD1. Germline loops: CDR1 SQVTM, CDR2 ANQGSEA. J lost 4 bases, V lost 7 bases, and 8 bases had no gene match. This CDR3 is 13 amino acids long. This CDR3 reads CSAMGQGAYEQYF. CDR3 coding DNA: TGCAGCGCCATGGGACAGGGCGCATACGAGCAGTACTTC.

The V call is TRBV5-1, the J call TRBJ2-5; the D gene is possibly TRBD2 (5 bases). The CDR3 loop spans 14 amino acids. Germline V gene sequence: CDR1 SGHRS, CDR2 YFSETQ. The V end was cut by 2 bases, the J end by 3 bases, with 11 bases between. The CDR3 DNA reads TGCGCCAGCAGCTTACCGGGAACTGAAGAGACCCAGTACTTC. Its protein product is CASSLPGTEETQYF.

The V gene is TRBV5-6, the J gene TRBJ1-4; no definite D call. This CDR3 is 14 amino acids long. V was trimmed by 7 bases and J by 8 bases, leaving 18 bases between them. Per the germline V gene, CDR1 is SGHDT and CDR2 is YYEEEE. The CDR3 reads CASSRIGRDEKLFF. CDR3 DNA sequence: TGTGCCAGCTCACGGATCGGGAGAGACGAAAAACTGTTTTTT.

The V and J genes are TRBV7-3 and TRBJ2-5; no firm D call. V was trimmed by 4 bases and J by 5 bases, leaving 5 bases between them. The CDR3 runs to 11 residues. The V gene's germline CDR1 is SGHTA and CDR2 FQGTGA. This chain's CDR3 is CASSSAETQYF. As DNA, the CDR3 is TGTGCCAGCAGCTCAGCGGAGACCCAGTACTTC. The complete variable domain, with remaining parts taken from reference TRBV7-3 and TRBJ2-5, reads GAGVSQTPSNKVTEKGKYVELRCDPISGHTALYWYRQSLGQGPEFLIYFQGTGAADDSGLPNDRFFAVRPEGSVSTLKIQRTERGDSAVYLCASSSAETQYFGPGTRLLVL.

The J gene is TRBJ2-1, the V gene TRBV5-4; 9 nucleotides match TRBD2. This CDR3 region has 15 residues. Looked up from germline, CDR1 is SGHNT and CDR2 is YYREEE (reference sequence). Losses at the gene ends were 1 base for V and 3 bases for J; bases not matched to a gene: 2. CDR3: CASSLTSGYYNEQFF. DNA for the CDR3: TGTGCCAGCAGCTTGACTAGCGGGTACTACAATGAGCAGTTCTTC. Using reference TRBV5-4 and TRBJ2-1 for the parts outside the CDR3, the full variable domain is ETGVTQSPTHLIKTRGQQVTLRCSSQSGHNTVSWYQQALGQGPQFIFQYYREEENGRGNFPPRFSGLQFPNYSSELNVNALELDDSALYLCASSLTSGYYNEQFFGPGTRLTVL.

The V call is TRBV5-6, the J call TRBJ1-4; D uncertain. Between the trimmed V and J ends, which lost 5 bases and 0 bases, there was a span of 5 bases. Germline assignment: CDR1 SGHDT and CDR2 YYEEEE. The CDR3 has 13 amino acids. The CDR3 DNA reads as TGTGCCAGCAGAGACTCAACTAATGAAAAACTGTTTTTT. This translates into CASRDSTNEKLFF.

Worth noting for this clone: This may stem from a read error, because a much larger clone lies one nucleotide away. This CDR3 is also generated by other DNA sequences in the sample. The chain couples TRBV4-1 to TRBJ1-4; D remains ambiguous. The CDR3 is 15 amino acids. The germline CDR1 and CDR2 sequences are MGHRA and YSYEKL. Trimming removed 1 base from V and 4 bases from J, with 10 bases in between. The CDR3 DNA reads as TGCGCCAGCAGCCAAGTAGGAGGGAATAATGAAAAACTGTTTTTT. Its protein product is CASSQVGGNNEKLFF.

The J gene is TRBJ2-3, the V gene TRBV10-1; D unresolved. V was pared by 5 bases and J by 0 bases, with 3 bases between. Looked up from germline, CDR1 is WNHNN and CDR2 is SYGVQD (reference sequence). This CDR3 comprises 12 residues. CDR3 nucleotides: TGCGCCAGCAGTCTTAGCACAGATACGCAGTATTTT. Protein: CASSLSTDTQYF.

The gene calls are TRBV5-4 and TRBJ2-3; tentatively, D is TRBD1 (5 bases). V dropped 4 bases and J dropped 4 bases, with 13 bases sitting between them. The CDR3 length is 14 residues. Germline lookup yields CDR1 SGHNT and CDR2 YYREEE (reference sequence). The CDR3 loop reads CASSKGLGPDTQYF. The CDR3 DNA reads TGTGCCAGCAGCAAGGGTTTGGGGCCAGATACGCAGTATTTT.

Note on this clone: The same CDR3 arises from other DNA sequences in this sample as well. The chain couples TRBV7-2 to TRBJ2-3; D might be TRBD2 (5 bases). The CDR3 extends over 14 amino acids. CDR1 and CDR2 from the germline V gene are SGHTA and FQGNSA. Trimming took off 3 bases at V and 6 bases at J, with 13 bases between the two ends. The CDR3 loop reads CASSFGLGGDTQYF. Written as DNA, the CDR3 is TGTGCCAGCAGCTTCGGCCTTGGCGGGGATACGCAGTATTTT.